These T cell receptor beta chains were read from a single sample in a study of shared clonotypes between healthy human individuals. Libraries were prepared by immunoSEQ multiplex PCR; TCRdb keeps only in-frame clonotypes and omits some of them. The sample contains roughly 700,000 clones, less than 85% of which appear only once. The sequenced sample was memory CD4+ T cells sorted from blood. The receptors derive from a woman aged 30 to 39 in good health. CDR3s include the opening cysteine and the closing phenylalanine or tryptophan.

v_call cdr3_length cdr3_aa
TRBV5-1 15 CASSLPGANTGELFF
TRBV7-2 14 CASSQGLTNEKLFF
TRBV28 16 CASSLLGRISTDTQYF
TRBV11-2 13 CASRASRNTEAFF
TRBV13 13 CASSSRLAGEQYF
TRBV6-1 14 CASTPAGKRETQYF
TRBV13 19 CASSLGLENAGPRGDTQYF
TRBV7-2 14 CASSPGQGGFGYTF
TRBV5-1 14 CASSSDWEQGEQFF
TRBV5-1 15 CASSPGHGGVPGYTF
TRBV7-3 14 CASSLTGINNEQFF
TRBV5-1 15 CASSSTAGSEDTQYF
TRBV28 13 CASSLSLNYGYTF
TRBV2 13 CASHRGDLEKLFF
TRBV27 15 CASRTLDRGGEKLFF
TRBV19 13 CASREARATEAFF
TRBV5-1 13 CASSLQGAYEQYF
TRBV28 14 CASTPPLDGQGYTF
TRBV5-5 11 CASSFRDEQYF
TRBV28 15 CASSPAGGLNTEAFF
TRBV5-4 13 CASRTSGQETQYF
TRBV21-1 16 CARFEVASGSTGELFF
TRBV15 12 CATSRDHGDYTF
TRBV7-3 13 CASSLQRDSPLHF
TRBV4-2 19 CASSQDGLAGVRLTDTQYF
TRBV19 14 CASSARDRVAEQYF
TRBV5-6 15 CASSLGGRAVETQYF
TRBV15 15 CATSTGGPANEKLFF
TRBV11-2 14 CASSPTNSGNTIYF
TRBV7-3 19 CASSLTGGRIWGASSEQYF
TRBV6-6 14 CASRPQGGFTEAFF
TRBV7-3 14 CASGTGTNTGELFF
TRBV28 13 CASGIATTYEQYF
TRBV5-1 15 CASSPGTGDLYEQYF